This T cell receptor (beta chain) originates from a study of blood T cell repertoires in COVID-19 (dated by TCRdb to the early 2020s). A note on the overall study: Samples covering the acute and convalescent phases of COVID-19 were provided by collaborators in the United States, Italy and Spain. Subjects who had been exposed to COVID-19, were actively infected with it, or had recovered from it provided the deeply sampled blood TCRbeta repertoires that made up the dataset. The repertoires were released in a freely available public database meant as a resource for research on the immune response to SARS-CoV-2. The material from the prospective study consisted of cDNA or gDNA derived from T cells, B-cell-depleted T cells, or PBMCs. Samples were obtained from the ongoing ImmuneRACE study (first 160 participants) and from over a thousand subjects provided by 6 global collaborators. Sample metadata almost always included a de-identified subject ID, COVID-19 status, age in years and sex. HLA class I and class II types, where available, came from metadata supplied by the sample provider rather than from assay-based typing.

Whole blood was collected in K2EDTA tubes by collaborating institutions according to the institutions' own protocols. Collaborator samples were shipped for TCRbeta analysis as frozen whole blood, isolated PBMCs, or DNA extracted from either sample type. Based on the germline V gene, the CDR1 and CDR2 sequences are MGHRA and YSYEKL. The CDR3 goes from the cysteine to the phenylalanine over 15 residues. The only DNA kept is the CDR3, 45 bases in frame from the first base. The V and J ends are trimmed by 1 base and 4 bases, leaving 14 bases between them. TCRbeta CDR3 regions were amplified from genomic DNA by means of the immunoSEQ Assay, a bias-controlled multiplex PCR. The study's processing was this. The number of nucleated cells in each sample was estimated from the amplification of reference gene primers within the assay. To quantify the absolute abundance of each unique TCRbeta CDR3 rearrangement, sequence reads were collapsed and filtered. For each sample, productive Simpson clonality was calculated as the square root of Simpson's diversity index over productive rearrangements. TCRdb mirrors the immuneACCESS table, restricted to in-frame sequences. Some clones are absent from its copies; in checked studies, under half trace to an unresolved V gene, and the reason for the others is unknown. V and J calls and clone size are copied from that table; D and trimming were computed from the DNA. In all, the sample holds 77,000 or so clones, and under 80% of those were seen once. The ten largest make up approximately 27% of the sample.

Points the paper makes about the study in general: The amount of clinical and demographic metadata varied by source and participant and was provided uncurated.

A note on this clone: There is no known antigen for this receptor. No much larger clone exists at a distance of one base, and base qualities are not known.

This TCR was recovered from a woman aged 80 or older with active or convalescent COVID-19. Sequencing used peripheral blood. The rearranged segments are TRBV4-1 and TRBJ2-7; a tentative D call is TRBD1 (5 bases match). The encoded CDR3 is CASSQGQMELYEQYF. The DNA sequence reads TGCGCCAGCAGCCAAGGACAGATGGAACTTTACGAGCAGTACTTC.